This T cell receptor (beta chain) was identified in a study of immune evolution from preneoplasia to lung adenocarcinoma. This table comes from immunoSEQ multiplex PCR, and its TCRdb copy is limited to in-frame clones, with some not included. The table records fewer than 6,000 clones, about 80% of them present only once. Germline assignment: CDR1 MDHEN and CDR2 SYDVKM. Unmatched junction bases numbered 9, after V lost 6 bases and J lost 4 bases. This CDR3 contains 15 residues. Sequenced sample: FFPE minimally invasive lung adenocarcinoma tissue. This TCR was recovered from a person aged 65 to 85 with lung adenocarcinoma. The rearrangement links TRBV28 to TRBJ1-5; 7 bases match TRBD1. CDR3: CASSFGGQINQPQHF. The CDR3 nucleotides read TGTGCCAGCAGCTTTGGGGGACAGATAAATCAGCCCCAGCATTTT.